A selection of T cell receptor beta chains follows, all from one sample in a study of CD8 T cells in ankylosing spondylitis. MiXCR, run by TCRdb on the 5' RACE reads, gives a single entry per CDR3 protein. Here the sample spans approximately 150,000 distinct CDR3 sequences, roughly 30% being singletons. The sample comprised synovial fluid, either unsorted or a sorted T cell fraction (not recorded which). Receptors were obtained from a male donor with ankylosing spondylitis. CDR3s include the opening cysteine and the closing phenylalanine or tryptophan. Fields, in order: V gene, J gene, D gene, clone size, CDR3 DNA, CDR3 protein. A D gene is named only where the DNA matches it firmly. Clone size appears in some rows only: once, few, many, or a class for an expanded clone.

v_call: TRBV5-1; j_call: TRBJ2-3; d_call: TRBD2; clone_size: few; cdr3_nt: TGCGCCAGCAGCTTGGTGGGACTAGCGTTCCAGACAGATACGCAGTATTTT; cdr3_aa: CASSLVGLAFQTDTQYF
v_call: TRBV3-1; j_call: TRBJ1-1; d_call: TRBD1; clone_size: -; cdr3_nt: TGTGCCAGCAGCCAGACCGGGACAGGGTTCTCTGAAGCTTTCTTT; cdr3_aa: CASSQTGTGFSEAFF
v_call: TRBV29-1; j_call: TRBJ1-2; d_call: -; clone_size: medium-sized; cdr3_nt: TGCAGCGTTTGGACGAATAACTATGGCTACACCTTC; cdr3_aa: CSVWTNNYGYTF
v_call: TRBV11-2; j_call: TRBJ2-7; d_call: TRBD2; clone_size: few; cdr3_nt: TGTGCCAGCAGCTTAGGGACTAGCGGGAGCTTTGGCTCCTACGAGCAGTACTTC; cdr3_aa: CASSLGTSGSFGSYEQYF
v_call: TRBV20-1; j_call: TRBJ1-3; d_call: TRBD1; clone_size: -; cdr3_nt: TGCAGTGCTGCTGGACAGGGCAGGAACACCATATATTTT; cdr3_aa: CSAAGQGRNTIYF
v_call: TRBV20-1; j_call: TRBJ1-6; d_call: -; clone_size: -; cdr3_nt: TGCTGTGCTAGATCGAAGGACAGCAGTTATAATTCACCCCTCCACTTT; cdr3_aa: CCARSKDSSYNSPLHF
v_call: TRBV6-1; j_call: TRBJ1-1; d_call: TRBD1; clone_size: many; cdr3_nt: TGTGCCAGCAGTCGGGACAGGGGGTCCACTGAAGCTTTCTTT; cdr3_aa: CASSRDRGSTEAFF
v_call: TRBV20-1; j_call: TRBJ1-2; d_call: -; clone_size: -; cdr3_nt: TGCAGTGCTAGAGAGGACCCTTCAGGGTCGCTGGGTTATGGCTACACCTTC; cdr3_aa: CSAREDPSGSLGYGYTF
v_call: TRBV6-2/TRBV6-3; j_call: TRBJ2-5; d_call: TRBD2; clone_size: few; cdr3_nt: TGTGCCAGCAGTTCCCCCGGACTAGCGGGAGTCGCCGGAGGGGAGACCCAGTACTTC; cdr3_aa: CASSSPGLAGVAGGETQYF
v_call: TRBV18; j_call: TRBJ2-2; d_call: -; clone_size: -; cdr3_nt: TGTGCCAGCTCGCCAACCCTGGCCGGGGAGCTGTTTTTT; cdr3_aa: CASSPTLAGELFF
v_call: TRBV20-1; j_call: TRBJ2-5; d_call: -; clone_size: -; cdr3_nt: TGCAGTGCCCGGTCGACAGATCAAGAGACCCAGTACTTC; cdr3_aa: CSARSTDQETQYF
v_call: TRBV3-1; j_call: TRBJ2-4; d_call: -; clone_size: few; cdr3_nt: TGTGCCAGCAGCCAAGACGCGCGTGGGTACGGCAAAAACATTCAGTACTTC; cdr3_aa: CASSQDARGYGKNIQYF
v_call: TRBV12-3/TRBV12-4; j_call: TRBJ2-2; d_call: -; clone_size: many; cdr3_nt: TGTGCCAGCAGTTTAGGGAGGGGAACCGGGGAGCTGTTTTTT; cdr3_aa: CASSLGRGTGELFF
v_call: TRBV7-9; j_call: TRBJ2-7; d_call: TRBD1; clone_size: few; cdr3_nt: TGTGCCAGCAGCTCCCGGGACAGGGGCGACGAGCAGTACTTC; cdr3_aa: CASSSRDRGDEQYF
v_call: TRBV20-1; j_call: TRBJ1-5; d_call: -; clone_size: -; cdr3_nt: TGCAGTGCTAGAGGGACGGGAGGGGATCAGCCCCAGCATTTT; cdr3_aa: CSARGTGGDQPQHF
v_call: TRBV6-5; j_call: TRBJ1-4; d_call: -; clone_size: -; cdr3_nt: TGTGCCAGCAGTTACTCGAAACGGGCGAGGACTTCAACTAATGAAAAACTGTTTTTT; cdr3_aa: CASSYSKRARTSTNEKLFF
v_call: TRBV12-3/TRBV12-4; j_call: TRBJ1-6; d_call: -; clone_size: -; cdr3_nt: TGTGCCAGCAGTTTTGGTGGCAATAATTCACCCCTCCACTTT; cdr3_aa: CASSFGGNNSPLHF
v_call: TRBV20-1; j_call: TRBJ2-2; d_call: -; clone_size: few; cdr3_nt: TGCAGTGCGAGCCCCCTAGCGGGCCAGGGGGCAAGGGCCGGGGAGCTGTTTTTT; cdr3_aa: CSASPLAGQGARAGELFF
v_call: TRBV6-2/TRBV6-3; j_call: TRBJ2-1; d_call: -; clone_size: -; cdr3_nt: TGTGCCAGCAGTCCTACTTGGAGTGGGGAGCAGTTCTTC; cdr3_aa: CASSPTWSGEQFF
v_call: TRBV5-5; j_call: TRBJ2-4; d_call: -; clone_size: -; cdr3_nt: TGTGCCAGCAGCTTGCAGGTGTTGGCTGTTTCCATTCAGTACTTC; cdr3_aa: CASSLQVLAVSIQYF
v_call: TRBV5-1; j_call: TRBJ2-5; d_call: TRBD1; clone_size: -; cdr3_nt: TGCGCCAGCAGCTACCGGGACAGGGAGACCCAGTACTTC; cdr3_aa: CASSYRDRETQYF
v_call: TRBV27; j_call: TRBJ2-1; d_call: TRBD1; clone_size: many; cdr3_nt: TGTGCCAGCAGTCCCAGGGACAGGGGGAAGGTTGAGCAGTTCTTC; cdr3_aa: CASSPRDRGKVEQFF
v_call: TRBV29-1; j_call: TRBJ1-4; d_call: -; clone_size: -; cdr3_nt: TGCAGCGTTTCTACAGGAGATGAAAAACTGTTTTTT; cdr3_aa: CSVSTGDEKLFF
v_call: TRBV6-2/TRBV6-3; j_call: TRBJ2-1; d_call: TRBD1; clone_size: many; cdr3_nt: TGTGCCAGCAGTTACCGAGGGGTAGGGGGCGTCAGGACAGGGGGGTACAATGAGCAGTTCTTC; cdr3_aa: CASSYRGVGGVRTGGYNEQFF
v_call: TRBV18; j_call: TRBJ2-7; d_call: TRBD1; clone_size: -; cdr3_nt: TGTGCCAGCTCACCAACGGGACAGTACTCCTACGAGCAGTACTTC; cdr3_aa: CASSPTGQYSYEQYF
v_call: TRBV7-3; j_call: TRBJ2-1; d_call: TRBD2; clone_size: large; cdr3_nt: TGTGCCAGCAGCTTAGCGGGAGGGCCATACAATGAGCAGTTCTTC; cdr3_aa: CASSLAGGPYNEQFF
v_call: TRBV18; j_call: TRBJ2-7; d_call: -; clone_size: many; cdr3_nt: TGTGCCAGCTCACCAGGTCCGCAGGGCGAGCAGTACTTC; cdr3_aa: CASSPGPQGEQYF
v_call: TRBV6-5; j_call: TRBJ1-1; d_call: -; clone_size: -; cdr3_nt: TGTGCCAGCAGTTCCTCGGGACTGCTGAACACTGAAGCTTTCTTT; cdr3_aa: CASSSSGLLNTEAFF
v_call: TRBV5-1; j_call: TRBJ2-7; d_call: -; clone_size: -; cdr3_nt: TGCGCCAGCAGCTTGTATGGGACCACCTACGAGCAGTACTTC; cdr3_aa: CASSLYGTTYEQYF
v_call: TRBV2; j_call: TRBJ2-1; d_call: TRBD2; clone_size: -; cdr3_nt: TGTGCCGGCAGCGGGGGATGGAATGAGCAGTTCTTC; cdr3_aa: CAGSGGWNEQFF
v_call: TRBV2; j_call: TRBJ1-2; d_call: TRBD1; clone_size: -; cdr3_nt: TGTGCCAGCAGTGGACAGGGGCGCTATGGCTACACCTTC; cdr3_aa: CASSGQGRYGYTF
v_call: TRBV25-1; j_call: TRBJ2-7; d_call: TRBD1; clone_size: -; cdr3_nt: TGTGCCAGCAGTGAGGGACAGGACGAGCAGTACTTC; cdr3_aa: CASSEGQDEQYF
v_call: TRBV28; j_call: TRBJ1-5; d_call: TRBD1; clone_size: -; cdr3_nt: TGTGCCAGCAGTTTCCCCGGGACAGGGGGCGACAATCAGCCCCAGCATTTT; cdr3_aa: CASSFPGTGGDNQPQHF
v_call: TRBV2; j_call: TRBJ2-5; d_call: TRBD2; clone_size: -; cdr3_nt: TGTGCCAGCTCGGGGGGAGTGGAGACCCAGTACTTC; cdr3_aa: CASSGGVETQYF
v_call: TRBV21-1; j_call: TRBJ2-7; d_call: -; clone_size: -; cdr3_nt: TGTGCCAGCAGCGCTCCCGGGACTAGCCCCTACGAGCAGTACTTC; cdr3_aa: CASSAPGTSPYEQYF
v_call: TRBV18; j_call: TRBJ1-1; d_call: -; clone_size: once; cdr3_nt: TGTGCCAGCTCACAGATACACTTGAACACTGAAGCTTTCTTT; cdr3_aa: CASSQIHLNTEAFF
v_call: TRBV5-6; j_call: TRBJ2-4; d_call: -; clone_size: -; cdr3_nt: TGTGCCAGCAGCTTGTGGGGGGCAAGAGGCATTCAGTACTTC; cdr3_aa: CASSLWGARGIQYF
v_call: TRBV28; j_call: TRBJ2-7; d_call: TRBD2; clone_size: few; cdr3_nt: TGTGCCAGCAGTTCCCTAGCGGGAGGCTCCTACGAGCAGTACTTC; cdr3_aa: CASSSLAGGSYEQYF
v_call: TRBV12-3/TRBV12-4; j_call: TRBJ1-2; d_call: TRBD1; clone_size: -; cdr3_nt: TGTGCCAGCAGTCTGGGACAGGCCTTCTATGGCTACACCTTC; cdr3_aa: CASSLGQAFYGYTF
v_call: TRBV20-1; j_call: TRBJ2-3; d_call: -; clone_size: many; cdr3_nt: TGCAGTGCTAGTTTTGGTGCAGATACGCAGTATTTT; cdr3_aa: CSASFGADTQYF
v_call: TRBV7-9; j_call: TRBJ2-7; d_call: TRBD1; clone_size: -; cdr3_nt: TGTGCCAGTGGCAGGGGGTTATACGAGCAGTACTTC; cdr3_aa: CASGRGLYEQYF
v_call: TRBV13; j_call: TRBJ2-2; d_call: -; clone_size: -; cdr3_nt: TGTGCCAGCAGCAAGACTAGTCCGGGCACCGGGGAGCTGTTTTTT; cdr3_aa: CASSKTSPGTGELFF
v_call: TRBV20-1; j_call: TRBJ2-7; d_call: -; clone_size: few; cdr3_nt: TGCAGTGCTAGACTGGGCGTACCACCCTACGAGCAGTACTTC; cdr3_aa: CSARLGVPPYEQYF
v_call: TRBV29-1; j_call: TRBJ1-4; d_call: -; clone_size: few; cdr3_nt: TGCAGCGTTGAAGATCCTCCGGGACGAGGCCAACTGTTTTTT; cdr3_aa: CSVEDPPGRGQLFF
v_call: TRBV6-5; j_call: TRBJ1-4; d_call: -; clone_size: -; cdr3_nt: TGTGCCAGCAGTTACCGGGGGGCCCCTAATGAAAAACTGTTTTTT; cdr3_aa: CASSYRGAPNEKLFF
v_call: TRBV5-1; j_call: TRBJ2-7; d_call: TRBD2; clone_size: -; cdr3_nt: TGCGCCAGCAGCTTGGGACTAGCGGGGGGGCCCTACGAGCAGTACTTC; cdr3_aa: CASSLGLAGGPYEQYF
v_call: TRBV29-1; j_call: TRBJ1-1; d_call: -; clone_size: -; cdr3_nt: TGCAGCGTTGACCAGGGTTCGAACACTGAAGCTTTCTTT; cdr3_aa: CSVDQGSNTEAFF
v_call: TRBV20-1; j_call: TRBJ2-5; d_call: -; clone_size: -; cdr3_nt: TGCAGTGCTAGAGACGGGGGCGCGTACCAAGAGACCCAGTACTTC; cdr3_aa: CSARDGGAYQETQYF
v_call: TRBV12-3/TRBV12-4; j_call: TRBJ1-5; d_call: -; clone_size: -; cdr3_nt: TGTGCCAGCAGTTTAAGATCAGGGGCGCGCAATCAGCCCCAGCATTTT; cdr3_aa: CASSLRSGARNQPQHF